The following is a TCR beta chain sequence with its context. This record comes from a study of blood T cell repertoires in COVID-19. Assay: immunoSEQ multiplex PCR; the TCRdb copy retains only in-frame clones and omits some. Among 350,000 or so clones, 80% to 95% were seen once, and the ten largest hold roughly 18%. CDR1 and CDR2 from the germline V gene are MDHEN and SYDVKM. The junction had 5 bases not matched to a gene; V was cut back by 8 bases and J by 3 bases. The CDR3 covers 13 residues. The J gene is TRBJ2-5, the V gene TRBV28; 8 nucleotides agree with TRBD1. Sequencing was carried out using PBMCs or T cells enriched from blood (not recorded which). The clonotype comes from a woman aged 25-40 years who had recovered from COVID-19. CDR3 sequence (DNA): TGTGCCAGCCGAAACAGGGGGAAAGAGACCCAGTACTTC. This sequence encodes CASRNRGKETQYF.